These 25 T cell receptor beta chains share one sample of origin, sequenced in a study of blood T cell repertoires in COVID-19. Only in-frame clones appear in the TCRdb table, and some are missing; sequencing was by immunoSEQ multiplex PCR. The profile shows about 240,000 clones, 75% to 90% of them singletons. Sequences were obtained from PBMCs or T cells enriched from blood (not recorded which). The receptor source for this set is a woman aged 25 to 39 who had recovered from COVID-19.

The V and J genes are TRBV15 and TRBJ2-7; 7 bases fit TRBD1. CDR3 length: 17 residues. Germline CDR1 LNHNV, CDR2 YYDKDF (reference sequence). V dropped 2 bases and J dropped 2; count of bases not matched to a gene: 12. CDR3 sequence (DNA): TGTGCCACCAGCAGAATTAAACCCGGGACAGCTACCTACGAGCAGTACTTC. This sequence encodes CATSRIKPGTATYEQYF.

The chain recombines TRBV29-1 with TRBJ1-4; D call uncertain. The CDR3 loop spans 15 amino acids. V was trimmed by 4 bases and J by 12 bases, leaving 24 bases between them. In germline, CDR1 is SQVTM, CDR2 ANQGSEA. The CDR3 DNA follows: TGCAGCGTTGGGGAGGGAGTCCCTTTAGGTTGGGAACTGTTTTTT. It encodes CSVGEGVPLGWELFF.

The chain is built from TRBV28 and TRBJ1-2; no clear D. Germline V lookup: CDR1 MDHEN, CDR2 SYDVKM. CDR3 size: 13 residues. Trimming removed 7 bases at V and 2 bases at J, with 11 bases between. This CDR3 reads CASMRIENYGYTF. The CDR3 coding sequence is TGTGCCAGCATGCGCATAGAGAACTATGGCTACACCTTC.

The rearrangement joins TRBV28 to TRBJ1-2; tentatively, D is TRBD1 (5 bases). CDR1 is MDHEN, CDR2 SYDVKM, per germline. With 1 base removed from V and 5 bases from J, the gap between germline ends came to 17 bases. This CDR3 has 16 amino acids. The CDR3 is CASSLSWQGIFYGYTF. CDR3 nucleotides: TGTGCCAGCAGTTTATCGTGGCAGGGTATATTTTATGGCTACACCTTC.

This sequence joins TRBV4-3 and TRBJ2-1; 8 bases align to TRBD2. The CDR3 loop spans 15 amino acids. V lost 3 bases, J lost 8 bases, and 9 bases stayed unmatched. Germline CDR1 reads LGHNA; CDR2 reads YSLEER. The CDR3 coding sequence is TGCGCCAGCAGCCAGTTCAGACTAGCGATTGATGAGCAGTTCTTC. Protein product: CASSQFRLAIDEQFF.

This clone was seen a single time. V is TRBV5-1 and J is TRBJ1-5, with a weak D call TRBD1 (6 bases). Trimming shortened V by 0 bases and J by 6 bases, and 13 bases separated the two germline ends. The CDR3 spans 15 residues. Germline CDR1 is SGHRS and CDR2 is YFSETQ. The CDR3 here is CASSLDGGSTQPQHF. DNA for the CDR3: TGCGCCAGCAGCTTGGATGGGGGCTCGACTCAGCCCCAGCATTTT.

This clone was detected once. The V gene is TRBV27, the J gene TRBJ2-1; TRBD2 aligns across 8 bases. The V and J ends lost 2 bases and 3 bases, in that order; junction bases with no gene match: 3. The CDR3 runs to 15 residues. Germline V gene lookup returns CDR1 MNHEY and CDR2 SMNVEV (reference sequence). The CDR3 DNA reads as TGTGCCAGCAGTTTAAGCGGGAGATACTACAATGAGCAGTTCTTC. Encoded protein: CASSLSGRYYNEQFF.

This clone was seen a handful of times. The genes are TRBV11-2 and TRBJ2-7; 10 bases match TRBD2. Germline V lookup: CDR1 SGHAT, CDR2 FQNNGV. V trimming: 2 bases; J trimming: 3 bases; junction bases outside the gene matches: 4. CDR3 size: 15 residues. CDR3 protein: CASSLLASGSYEQYF. CDR3 DNA: TGTGCCAGCAGCTTACTGGCTAGCGGGAGCTACGAGCAGTACTTC.

This clone was recorded many times. V gene TRBV28 combines with J gene TRBJ2-2; the match to TRBD2 covers 8 bases. Trimming removed 6 bases from V and 7 bases from J; junction bases left unmatched: 22. There are 19 residues in the CDR3. Germline V gene sequence: CDR1 MDHEN, CDR2 SYDVKM. The CDR3 nucleotides read TGTGCCAGCAGGGGGATTCGCTGGCGGGAGGCCTCCCTCGGCGGGGAGCTGTTTTTT. This encodes CASRGIRWREASLGGELFF.

This clone came up once. Other DNA sequences within the sample encode an identical CDR3. The rearrangement uses TRBV7-3 and TRBJ2-1, with unresolved D. This CDR3 is 13 amino acids long. Trimming removed 0 bases from V and 4 bases from J, with 4 bases in between. CDR1 and CDR2 from the germline V gene are SGHTA and FQGTGA. The CDR3 DNA sequence: TGTGCCAGCAGCTTAACGAGTTACAATGAGCAGTTCTTC. It is translated as CASSLTSYNEQFF.

V is TRBV24-1 and J is TRBJ2-1; D possibly corresponds to TRBD2 (5 bases). This CDR3 comprises 13 residues. The germline V gene encodes CDR1 KGHDR and CDR2 SFDVKD. Between the trimmed V and J ends, which lost 1 base and 11 bases, there was a span of 11 bases. The CDR3 region has the DNA TGTGCCACCAGTGATTTTGGCTGGGAGAAGCAGTTCTTC. It encodes CATSDFGWEKQFF.

Here the CDR3 DNA reads TGCGCCAGCAGCCAAGATGGAAGGGGGTGGACTGAAGCTTTCTTT. This sequence encodes CASSQDGRGWTEAFF. The chain employs TRBV4-3 and TRBJ1-1; D perhaps matches TRBD1 (6 bases). CDR1 and CDR2 (germline): LGHNA, YSLEER. V was pared by 0 bases and J by 5 bases, with 13 bases between. CDR3 length: 15 amino acids.

The V and J genes are TRBV19 and TRBJ1-1, with D perhaps TRBD1 (5 bases). Trimming took 10 bases from V and 6 from J, leaving 21 bases between them. CDR1 and CDR2 from the germline V gene are LNHDA and SQIVND (reference sequence). The CDR3 covers 14 residues. This chain's CDR3 is CATKGWVKTSEAFF. CDR3 DNA sequence: TGTGCCACTAAGGGGTGGGTGAAAACTTCTGAAGCTTTCTTT.

The chain is built from TRBV20-1 and TRBJ1-1; no clear D. Between the trimmed V and J ends, which lost 8 bases and 5 bases, there was a span of 9 bases. The length of the CDR3 is 10 residues. Germline V gene lookup returns CDR1 DFQATT and CDR2 SNEGSKA (reference sequence). As DNA, the CDR3 is TGCAGTCCCCCGAGGACTGAAGCTTTCTTT. Translating gives CSPPRTEAFF.

CDR3 sequence reads: CASSQDEAGGLVIYNEQFF. CDR3 DNA sequence: TGTGCCAGCAGCCAAGACGAGGCAGGGGGCCTAGTAATCTACAATGAGCAGTTCTTC. The chain combines TRBV3-1 (or the pseudogene TRBV3-2) with TRBJ2-1; 8 bases align to TRBD1. The CDR3 length is 19 residues. V gave up 0 bases and J gave up 3 bases; unmatched junction bases: 13. Per germline, CDR1 LGHDT and CDR2 YNNKEL (reference sequence).

This clone turned up a few times. The V call is TRBV4-2, the J call TRBJ2-1; possibly TRBD1 for D (6 bases). The germline V gene encodes CDR1 LGHNA and CDR2 YNFKEQ. Between the trimmed V and J ends, which lost 1 base and 5 bases, there was a span of 9 bases. This CDR3 is 14 amino acids long. CDR3 in DNA: TGTGCCAGCAGCCAAGGAGAGGGGGACAATGAGCAGTTCTTC. Its translation: CASSQGEGDNEQFF.

This sequence joins TRBV30 and TRBJ1-6, with TRBD1 matching over 9 bases. The germline V gene has CDR1 GTSNPN and CDR2 SVGIG (reference sequence). This CDR3 region has 16 residues. The V and J ends lost 6 bases and 0 bases, in that order; junction bases with no gene match: 6. The CDR3 loop reads CACRGTGSSYNSPLHF. As DNA, the CDR3 is TGTGCCTGCCGGGGGACAGGGAGCTCCTATAATTCACCCCTCCACTTT.

The rearrangement uses TRBV7-2 and TRBJ1-2; TRBD1 aligns across 10 bases. The trim removed 5 bases at V and 8 bases at J, leaving 14 bases unmatched. Germline V gene lookup returns CDR1 SGHTA and CDR2 FQGNSA. The CDR3 loop spans 16 amino acids. DNA for the CDR3: TGTGCCAGCAGCGACCGACAGGGGGCATTTGACGGGGGCTACACCTTC. Translating it yields CASSDRQGAFDGGYTF.

This clone was observed a single time. The chain carries TRBV5-4 and TRBJ2-3, with TRBD2 identical over 14 bases. V shed 4 bases, J shed 3 bases, and the junction held 4 bases outside the gene matches. In germline, CDR1 is SGHNT, CDR2 YYREEE (reference sequence). This CDR3 region has 16 residues. The DNA of the CDR3 is TGTGCCAGCAGCGGCGGGACTAGCGGGAGTACAGATACGCAGTATTTT. This translates into CASSGGTSGSTDTQYF.

The chain combines TRBV7-9 with TRBJ2-7, with 11 bases matching TRBD1. The CDR3 covers 15 residues. The V gene end was trimmed by 3 bases and the J gene end by 2 bases; junction bases not matched to a gene: 3. Germline V gene sequence: CDR1 SEHNR, CDR2 FQNEAQ (reference sequence). The CDR3 bases are TGTGCCAGCAGCTTCGGGACAGGGGGACCCTACGAGCAGTACTTC. This encodes CASSFGTGGPYEQYF.

The chain combines TRBV7-2 with TRBJ2-5, with 16 bases aligning to TRBD2. Germline assignment: CDR1 SGHTA and CDR2 FQGNSA. The CDR3 runs to 17 residues. V dropped 5 bases and J dropped 5; count of bases not matched to a gene: 8. The CDR3 DNA sequence: TGTGCCAGCAGCCCTGGGACTAGCGGGAGGGCCCGGGAGACCCAGTACTTC. This gives the protein CASSPGTSGRARETQYF.

The V gene is TRBV5-5, the J gene TRBJ1-1, with D tentatively TRBD1 (5 bases). CDR1 is SGHKS, CDR2 YYEKEE, per germline (reference sequence). The length of the CDR3 is 15 residues. V was cut by 4 bases and J by 5 bases, with 18 bases left in between. In DNA form, the CDR3 reads TGTGCCAGCAGCGGAACGACAGCGTGGAGTACTGAAGCTTTCTTT. It is translated as CASSGTTAWSTEAFF.

This chain joins TRBV12-3 or TRBV12-4 and TRBJ1-5, with unresolved D. The ends were cut back, 1 base at V and 5 bases at J, with 6 bases in the middle. CDR3 length equals 13 residues. CDR3 sequence reads: CASSLGRDQPQHF. The DNA of the CDR3 is TGTGCCAGCAGTTTAGGGAGGGATCAGCCCCAGCATTTT.

The chain combines TRBV12-3 or TRBV12-4 with TRBJ1-1; no clear D. This CDR3 has 13 amino acids. V was pared by 2 bases and J by 4 bases, with 8 bases between. CDR3 sequence (DNA): TGTGCCAGCAGTTTATTTAGGAGCACTGAAGCTTTCTTT. Translation gives CASSLFRSTEAFF.

The V call is TRBV4-3, the J call TRBJ1-1; maybe TRBD1 (6 bases). Trimming shortened V by 0 bases and J by 3 bases, and 14 bases separated the two germline ends. The germline V gene encodes CDR1 LGHNA and CDR2 YSLEER. The CDR3 is 16 residues long. CDR3 region: CASSQDYRGADTEAFF. The DNA for the CDR3 is TGCGCCAGCAGCCAAGATTATCGGGGGGCGGACACTGAAGCTTTCTTT.